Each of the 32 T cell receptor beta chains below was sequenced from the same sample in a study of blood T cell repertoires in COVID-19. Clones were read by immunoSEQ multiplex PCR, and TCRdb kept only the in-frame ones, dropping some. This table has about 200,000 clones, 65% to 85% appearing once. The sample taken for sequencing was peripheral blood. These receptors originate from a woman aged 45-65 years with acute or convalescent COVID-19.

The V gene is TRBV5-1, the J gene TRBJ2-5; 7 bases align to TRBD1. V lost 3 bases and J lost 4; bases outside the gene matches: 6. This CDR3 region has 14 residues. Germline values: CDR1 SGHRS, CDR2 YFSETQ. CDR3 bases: TGCGCCAGCAGCTCAGGGACAGTCGTAGAGACCCAGTACTTC. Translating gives CASSSGTVVETQYF.

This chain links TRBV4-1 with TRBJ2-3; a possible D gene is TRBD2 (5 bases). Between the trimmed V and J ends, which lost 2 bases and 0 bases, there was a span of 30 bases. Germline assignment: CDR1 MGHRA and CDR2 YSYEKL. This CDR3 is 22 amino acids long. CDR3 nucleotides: TGCGCCAGCAGCCAACCCTCCTTCGGGCAGATCCCTCAACGGACTAGCACAGATACGCAGTATTTT. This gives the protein CASSQPSFGQIPQRTSTDTQYF.

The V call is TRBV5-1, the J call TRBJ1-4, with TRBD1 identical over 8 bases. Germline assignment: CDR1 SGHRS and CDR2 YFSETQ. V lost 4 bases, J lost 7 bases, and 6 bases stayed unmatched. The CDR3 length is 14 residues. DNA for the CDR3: TGCGCCAGCAGCCCGGGACAGGAGGGTGAAAAACTGTTTTTT. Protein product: CASSPGQEGEKLFF.

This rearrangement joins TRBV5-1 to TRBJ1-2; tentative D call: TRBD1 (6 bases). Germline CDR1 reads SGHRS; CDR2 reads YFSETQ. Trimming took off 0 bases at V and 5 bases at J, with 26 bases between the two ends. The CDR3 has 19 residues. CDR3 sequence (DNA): TGCGCCAGCAGCTTGGAACGGACAGAACGTAAGAGAGTGGTATATGGCTACACCTTC. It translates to CASSLERTERKRVVYGYTF.

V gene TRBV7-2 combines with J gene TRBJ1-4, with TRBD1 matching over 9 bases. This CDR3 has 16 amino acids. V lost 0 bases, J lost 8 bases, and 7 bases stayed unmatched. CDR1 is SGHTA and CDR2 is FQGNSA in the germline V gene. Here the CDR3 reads CASSLASTGGVEKLFF. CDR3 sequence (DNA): TGTGCCAGCAGCTTAGCTTCGACAGGGGGAGTCGAAAAACTGTTTTTT.

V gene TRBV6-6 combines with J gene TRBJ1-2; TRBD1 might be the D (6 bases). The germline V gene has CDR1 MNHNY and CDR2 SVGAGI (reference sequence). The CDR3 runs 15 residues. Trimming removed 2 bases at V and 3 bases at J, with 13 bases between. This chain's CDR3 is CASSYQGGPDYGYTF. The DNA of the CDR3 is TGTGCCAGCAGTTACCAAGGGGGTCCGGACTATGGCTACACCTTC.

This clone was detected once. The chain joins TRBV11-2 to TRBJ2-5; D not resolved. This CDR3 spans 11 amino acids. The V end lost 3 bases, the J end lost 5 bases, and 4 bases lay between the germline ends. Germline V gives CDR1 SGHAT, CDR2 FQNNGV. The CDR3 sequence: CASSFFETQYF. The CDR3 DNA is TGTGCCAGCAGCTTCTTCGAGACCCAGTACTTC.

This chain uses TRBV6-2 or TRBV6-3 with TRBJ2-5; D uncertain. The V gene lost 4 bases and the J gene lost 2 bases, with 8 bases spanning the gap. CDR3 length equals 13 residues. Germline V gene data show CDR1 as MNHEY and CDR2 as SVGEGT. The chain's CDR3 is CASSFISQETQYF. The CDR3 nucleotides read TGTGCCAGCAGTTTTATCAGTCAAGAGACCCAGTACTTC.

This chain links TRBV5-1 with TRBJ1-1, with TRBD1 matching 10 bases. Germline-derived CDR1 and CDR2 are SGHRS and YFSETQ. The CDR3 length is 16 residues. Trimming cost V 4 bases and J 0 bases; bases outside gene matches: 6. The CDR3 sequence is CASSRQGAGVNTEAFF. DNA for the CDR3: TGCGCCAGCAGCAGACAGGGGGCAGGGGTGAACACTGAAGCTTTCTTT. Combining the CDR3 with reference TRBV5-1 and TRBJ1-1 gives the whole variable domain KAGVTQTPRYLIKTRGQQVTLSCSPISGHRSVSWYQQTPGQGLQFLFEYFSETQRNKGNFPGRFSGRQFSNSRSEMNVSTLELGDSALYLCASSRQGAGVNTEAFFGQGTRLTVV.

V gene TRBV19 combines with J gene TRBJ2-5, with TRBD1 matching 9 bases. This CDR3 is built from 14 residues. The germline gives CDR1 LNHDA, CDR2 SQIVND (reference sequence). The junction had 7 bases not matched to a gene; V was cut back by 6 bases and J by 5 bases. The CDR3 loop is CASSLDRGMETQYF. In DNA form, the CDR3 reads TGTGCCAGTAGCTTGGACAGGGGTATGGAGACCCAGTACTTC. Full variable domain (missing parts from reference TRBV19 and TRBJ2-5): DGGITQSPKYLFRKEGQNVTLSCEQNLNHDAMYWYRQDPGQGLRLIYYSQIVNDFQKGDIAEGYSVSREKKESFPLTVTSAQKNPTAFYLCASSLDRGMETQYFGPGTRLLVL.

CDR3 sequence: CASSANRAGTGELFF. As DNA, the CDR3 is TGTGCCAGCAGTGCTAACAGGGCGGGCACCGGGGAGCTGTTTTTT. The V call is TRBV25-1, the J call TRBJ2-2, with D possibly TRBD1 on 6 matching bases. Germline V gene lookup returns CDR1 MGHDK and CDR2 SYGVNS. The CDR3 spans 15 residues. V gave up 4 bases and J gave up 4 bases, with 13 bases separating them.

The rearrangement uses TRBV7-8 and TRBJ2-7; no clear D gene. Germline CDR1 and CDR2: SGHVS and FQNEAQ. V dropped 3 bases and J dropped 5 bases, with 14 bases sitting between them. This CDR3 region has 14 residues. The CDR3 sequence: CASSFGSSTNEQYF. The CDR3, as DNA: TGTGCCAGCAGCTTCGGGTCTTCAACCAACGAGCAGTACTTC.

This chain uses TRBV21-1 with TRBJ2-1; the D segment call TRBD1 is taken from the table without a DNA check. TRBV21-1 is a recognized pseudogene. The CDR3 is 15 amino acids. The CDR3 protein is CASSRVGASYNEQFF. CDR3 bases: TGTGCCAGCAGCAGAGTGGGGGCATCCTACAATGAGCAGTTCTTC.

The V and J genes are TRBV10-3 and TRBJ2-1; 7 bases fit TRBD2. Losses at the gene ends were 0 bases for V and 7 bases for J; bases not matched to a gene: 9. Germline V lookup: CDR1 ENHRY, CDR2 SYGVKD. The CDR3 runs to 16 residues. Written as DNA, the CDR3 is TGTGCCATCAGTGAGTCGATGAGCGGGAAAGGGAATGAGCAGTTCTTC. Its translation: CAISESMSGKGNEQFF.

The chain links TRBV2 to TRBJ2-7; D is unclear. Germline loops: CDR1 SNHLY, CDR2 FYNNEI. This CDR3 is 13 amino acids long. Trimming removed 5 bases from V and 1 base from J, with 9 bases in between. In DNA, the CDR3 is TGTGCCAGCAGTCTAGACCTTTCCTACGAGCAGTACTTC. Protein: CASSLDLSYEQYF.

The CDR3 reads CASSLGSVRETQYF. In DNA form, the CDR3 reads TGTGCCAGCAGCTTGGGTAGCGTTAGGGAGACCCAGTACTTC. The genes are TRBV11-2 and TRBJ2-5; TRBD2 is a possible D gene (5 bases). Germline assignment: CDR1 SGHAT and CDR2 FQNNGV. The V end was cut by 3 bases, the J end by 5 bases, with 13 bases between. The CDR3 spans 14 residues. Filled out from reference TRBV11-2 and TRBJ2-5, the complete variable domain reads EAGVAQSPRYKIIEKRQSVAFWCNPISGHATLYWYQQILGQGPKLLIQFQNNGVVDDSQLPKDRFSAERLKGVDSTLKIQPAKLEDSAVYLCASSLGSVRETQYFGPGTRLLVL.

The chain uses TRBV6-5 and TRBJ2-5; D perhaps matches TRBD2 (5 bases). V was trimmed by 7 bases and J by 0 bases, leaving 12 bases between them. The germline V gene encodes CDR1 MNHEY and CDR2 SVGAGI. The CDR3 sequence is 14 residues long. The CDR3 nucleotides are TGTGCCAGCACGACTACACATTACCAAGAGACCCAGTACTTC. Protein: CASTTTHYQETQYF.

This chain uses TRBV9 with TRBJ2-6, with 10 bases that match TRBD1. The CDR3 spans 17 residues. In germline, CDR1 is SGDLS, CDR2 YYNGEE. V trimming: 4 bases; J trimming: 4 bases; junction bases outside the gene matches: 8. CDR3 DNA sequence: TGTGCCAGCAGCTCCCGACAGGGGGCGCCCGGGGCCAACGTCCTGACTTTC. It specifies CASSSRQGAPGANVLTF.

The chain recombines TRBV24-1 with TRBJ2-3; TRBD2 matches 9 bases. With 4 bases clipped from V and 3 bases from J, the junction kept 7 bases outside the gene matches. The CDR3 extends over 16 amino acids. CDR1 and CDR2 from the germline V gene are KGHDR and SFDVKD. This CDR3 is CATSDPAGGGTDTQYF. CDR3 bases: TGTGCCACCAGTGACCCCGCGGGGGGGGGTACAGATACGCAGTATTTT.

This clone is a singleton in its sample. DNA of the CDR3: TGCGCCAGCAGCGTTGGGGGAGGAAGCGACAATGAGCAGTTCTTC. This sequence encodes CASSVGGGSDNEQFF. The chain uses TRBV5-1 and TRBJ2-1, with a weak D call TRBD2 (6 bases). The ends were cut back, 4 bases at V and 5 bases at J, with 16 bases in the middle. Germline-derived CDR1 and CDR2 are SGHRS and YFSETQ. The CDR3 is made up of 15 amino acids.

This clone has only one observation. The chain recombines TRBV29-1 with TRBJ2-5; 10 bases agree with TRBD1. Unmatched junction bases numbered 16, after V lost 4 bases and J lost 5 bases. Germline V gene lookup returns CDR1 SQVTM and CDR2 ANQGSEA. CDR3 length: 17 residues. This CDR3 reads CSVAGEPRDRGTETQYF. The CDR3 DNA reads TGCAGCGTTGCCGGGGAGCCTCGGGACAGGGGCACTGAGACCCAGTACTTC.

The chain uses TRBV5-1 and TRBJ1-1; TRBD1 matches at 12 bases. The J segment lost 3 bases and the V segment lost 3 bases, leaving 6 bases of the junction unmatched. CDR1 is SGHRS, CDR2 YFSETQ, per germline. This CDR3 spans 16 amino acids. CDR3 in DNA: TGCGCCAGCAGCTCGGGACAGGGGGCATTCTACACTGAAGCTTTCTTT. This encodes CASSSGQGAFYTEAFF.

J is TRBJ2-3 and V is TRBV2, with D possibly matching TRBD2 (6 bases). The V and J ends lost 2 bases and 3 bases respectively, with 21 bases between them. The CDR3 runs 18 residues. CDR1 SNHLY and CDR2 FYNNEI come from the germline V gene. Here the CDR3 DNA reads TGTGCCAGCAGTGAATGGCGGGGACTCCGGGGCTATACAGATACGCAGTATTTT. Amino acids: CASSEWRGLRGYTDTQYF. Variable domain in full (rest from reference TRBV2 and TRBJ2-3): EPEVTQTPSHQVTQMGQEVILRCVPISNHLYFYWYRQILGQKVEFLVSFYNNEISEKSEIFDDQFSVERPDGSNFTLKIRSTKLEDSAMYFCASSEWRGLRGYTDTQYFGPGTRLTVL.

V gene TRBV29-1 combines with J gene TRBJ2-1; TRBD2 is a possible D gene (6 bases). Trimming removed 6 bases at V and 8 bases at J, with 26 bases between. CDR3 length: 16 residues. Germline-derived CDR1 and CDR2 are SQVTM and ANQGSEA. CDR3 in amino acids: CSVFEGSTGTFDEQFF. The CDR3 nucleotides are TGCAGCGTGTTCGAAGGATCCACCGGGACTTTCGATGAGCAGTTCTTC.

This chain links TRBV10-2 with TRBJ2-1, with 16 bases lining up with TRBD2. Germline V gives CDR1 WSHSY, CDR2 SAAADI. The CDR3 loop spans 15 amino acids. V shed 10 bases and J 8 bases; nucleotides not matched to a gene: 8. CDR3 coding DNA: TGCGCCACCGGGACTAGCGGGAGGGCCATGGATGAGCAGTTCTTC. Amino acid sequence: CATGTSGRAMDEQFF.

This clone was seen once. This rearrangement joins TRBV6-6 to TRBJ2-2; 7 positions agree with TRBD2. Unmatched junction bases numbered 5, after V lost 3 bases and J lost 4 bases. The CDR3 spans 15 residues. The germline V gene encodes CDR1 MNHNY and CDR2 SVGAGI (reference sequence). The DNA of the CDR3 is TGTGCCAGCAGTTATATGGGGGGGGGCACCGGGGAGCTGTTTTTT. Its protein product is CASSYMGGGTGELFF.

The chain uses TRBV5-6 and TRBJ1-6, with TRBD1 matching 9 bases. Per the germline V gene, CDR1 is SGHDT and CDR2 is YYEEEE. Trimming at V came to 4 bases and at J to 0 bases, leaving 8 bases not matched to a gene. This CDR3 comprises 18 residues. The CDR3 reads CASSRGQGHSSYNSPLHF. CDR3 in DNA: TGTGCCAGCAGCAGAGGACAGGGGCATAGCTCCTATAATTCACCCCTCCACTTT.

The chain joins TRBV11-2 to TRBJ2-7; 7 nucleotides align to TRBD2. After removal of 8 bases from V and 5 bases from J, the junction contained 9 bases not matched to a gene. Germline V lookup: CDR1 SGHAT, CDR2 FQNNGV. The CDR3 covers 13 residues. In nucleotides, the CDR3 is TGTGCCAGCTCCGACGGGGGGAGCGACGAGCAGTACTTC. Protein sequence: CASSDGGSDEQYF.

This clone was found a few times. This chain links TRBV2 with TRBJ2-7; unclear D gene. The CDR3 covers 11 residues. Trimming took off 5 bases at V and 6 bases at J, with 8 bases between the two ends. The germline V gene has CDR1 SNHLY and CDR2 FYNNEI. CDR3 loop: CASSFRSEQYF. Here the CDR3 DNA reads TGTGCCAGCAGTTTCCGGAGCGAGCAGTACTTC.

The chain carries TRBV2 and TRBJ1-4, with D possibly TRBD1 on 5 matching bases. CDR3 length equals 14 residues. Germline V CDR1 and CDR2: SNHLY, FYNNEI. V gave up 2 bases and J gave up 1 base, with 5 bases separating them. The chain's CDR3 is CASSEQGTNEKLFF. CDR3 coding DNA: TGTGCCAGCAGTGAACAGGGAACTAATGAAAAACTGTTTTTT.

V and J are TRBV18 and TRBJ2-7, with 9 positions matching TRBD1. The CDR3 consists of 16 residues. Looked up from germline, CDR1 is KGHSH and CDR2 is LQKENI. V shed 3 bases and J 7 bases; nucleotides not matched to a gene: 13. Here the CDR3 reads CASSPLGTGFPGEQYF. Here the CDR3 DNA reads TGTGCCAGCTCACCGCTCGGGACAGGGTTCCCCGGGGAGCAGTACTTC.

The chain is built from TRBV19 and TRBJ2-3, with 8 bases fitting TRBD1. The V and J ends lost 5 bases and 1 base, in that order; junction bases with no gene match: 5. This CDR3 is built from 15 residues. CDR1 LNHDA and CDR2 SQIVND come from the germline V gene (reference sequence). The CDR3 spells CASSFSTGGTDTQYF. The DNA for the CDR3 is TGTGCCAGTAGTTTCTCGACAGGGGGCACAGATACGCAGTATTTT. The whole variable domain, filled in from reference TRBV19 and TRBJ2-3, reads DGGITQSPKYLFRKEGQNVTLSCEQNLNHDAMYWYRQDPGQGLRLIYYSQIVNDFQKGDIAEGYSVSREKKESFPLTVTSAQKNPTAFYLCASSFSTGGTDTQYFGPGTRLTVL.